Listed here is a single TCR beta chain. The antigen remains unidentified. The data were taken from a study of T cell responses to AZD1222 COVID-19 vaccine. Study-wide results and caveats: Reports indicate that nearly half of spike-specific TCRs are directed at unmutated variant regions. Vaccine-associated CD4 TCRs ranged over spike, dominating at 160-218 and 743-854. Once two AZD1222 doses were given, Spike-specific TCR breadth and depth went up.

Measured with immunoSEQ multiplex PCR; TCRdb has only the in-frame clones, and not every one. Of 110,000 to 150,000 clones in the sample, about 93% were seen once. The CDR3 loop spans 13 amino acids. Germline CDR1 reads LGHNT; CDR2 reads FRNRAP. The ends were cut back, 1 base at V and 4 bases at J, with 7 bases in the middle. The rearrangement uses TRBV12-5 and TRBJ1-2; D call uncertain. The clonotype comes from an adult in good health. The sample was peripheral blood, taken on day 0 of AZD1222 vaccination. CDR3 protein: CASGLGLGYGYTF. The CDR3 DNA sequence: TGTGCTAGTGGTTTGGGGTTAGGCTATGGCTACACCTTC. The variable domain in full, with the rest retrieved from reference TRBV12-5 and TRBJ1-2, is DARVTQTPRHKVTEMGQEVTMRCQPILGHNTVFWYRQTMMQGLELLAYFRNRAPLDDSGMPKDRFSAEMPDATLATLKIQPSEPRDSAVYFCASGLGLGYGYTFGSGTRLTVV.